This T cell receptor beta chain originates from a study of monozygotic twins with inflammatory bowel disease (dated by TCRdb to between 2018 and 2021). Regarding the study in general: The complete study included approximately 28 monozygotic twin pairs: 19 IBD-discordant Danish pairs and nine German pairs, of which four were IBD-concordant and five were IBD-discordant. The search for disease-associated traits relied mainly on comparing IBD patients with their genetically identical healthy co-twins within discordant pairs. Each individual had, on average, about 151 000 unique TCRalpha sequences and 181 000 unique TCRbeta sequences available for analysis. The research as a whole found: Because patients received different immunosuppressive treatments, the repertoires may have picked up extra background noise and variability between individuals. The analysis was unable to tell different T cell subtypes apart. A decrease in TCRbeta repertoire diversity, as measured by inverse Simpson index, was observed in IBD patients compared with their healthy co-twins. Concordant and discordant twins showed no difference in repertoire similarity, possibly because of limited statistical power. No single strong signal or clonotype linked to IBD turned up in the results, so the idea that one exists was not supported. Fewer clonotypes were shared with other individuals by IBD patients than by healthy twins, most markedly in patients showing signs of disease activity.

Turning to this clonotype: The antigen this receptor binds is unknown.

Library preparation was by 5' RACE. The input for every TCR library was roughly 3,200 ng of total RNA. For each sample, cDNA synthesis with SMARTScribe reverse transcriptase was split into eight separate reactions. During cDNA synthesis, unique molecular identifiers containing a 6-nucleotide sample barcode were introduced by template switching. Two nested PCRs of 16 and 9 cycles amplified the TCRalpha and TCRbeta cDNA, and bead purification followed each PCR. Before amplification, the cDNA was treated with uracil DNA-glycosylase and purified using the QIAquick PCR purification kit. The second PCR added Illumina TruSeq-compatible adapters along with sample-specific barcodes. Library quality and concentration were assessed using TapeStation and Qubit, and about 5 ng of each library was pooled. The pooled libraries were sequenced with 2 x 100 bp reads and custom sequencing primers on an Illumina HiSeq2500 single-index Rapid Run. The paper's processing steps were these. MiGEC version 1.2.6 was used for UMI-based consensus assembly, which corrected PCR and sequencing errors. MiXCR version 2.1.1 was used to carry out V(D)J alignment, clonotype assembly and CDR3 extraction. To normalise gene usage, clonotype sharing and MAIT/NKT TCR abundance, the top 1000, 10 000 and 20 000 clonotypes in each sample were analysed. Diversity was computed as the inverse Simpson index with the vegan R package after downsampling to 27 000 UMIs. Paired Mann-Whitney U tests were applied to discordant twin pairs, with Benjamini-Hochberg correction for multiple testing. TCRdb reprocessed the reads and lists each CDR3 protein sequence as a single entry, with no DNA. The V and J calls and clone size are TCRdb's, not the authors'. This sample's table contains a few hundred thousand distinct CDR3 sequences. The ten largest clones take up 1.5% to 2% of the sample.

The cysteine opens and the phenylalanine closes a CDR3 of 15 amino acids. The record lacks a DNA sequence. CDR1 and CDR2, per the germline V gene, are SGDLS and YYNGEE. From each donor, an approximately 2.5 ml peripheral blood sample was collected into PAXgene tubes and kept at -80 degrees C. Without any T cell sorting, total RNA was extracted from whole blood using the PAXgene blood miRNA kit on an automated QIAcube. Deep TCRalpha and TCRbeta repertoire profiling with unique molecular barcoding was performed on peripheral blood of monozygotic twin pairs concordant or discordant for inflammatory bowel disease. For every twin pair, smoking habits were documented, and each individual was categorised as a current, former or never smoker.

Input material: blood. Recombination linked TRBV9 to TRBJ1-6; TCRdb returns TRBD1, unconfirmable since there is no DNA. The sequence came from a human donor with ulcerative colitis or Crohn's disease, or a healthy co-twin of an affected twin (not recorded which). CDR3 region: CASSAGGAGNSPLHF.